Presented here are 20 T cell receptor beta chains from one specimen sequenced in a study of cytomegalovirus exposure and HLA in healthy donors. PCR used 60 Vbeta primers and 13 Jbeta primers. Using immunoSEQ multiplex PCR, the repertoire was profiled, and TCRdb retains in-frame clones only, with some absent. Counted here are 30,000 to 40,000 clones, more than 80% occurring once; the ten biggest clones make up approximately 9.4%. The sequencing input was PBMCs. The receptors shown here come from a woman between 35 and 50 years old in good health and CMV-seronegative.

CDR3 region: CSVAQGNQETQYF. CDR3 nucleotides: TGCAGCGTCGCACAGGGGAACCAAGAGACCCAGTACTTC. The chain combines TRBV29-1 with TRBJ2-5; 7 nucleotides agree with TRBD1. Trimming removed 6 bases from V and 0 bases from J; junction bases left unmatched: 4. Per the germline V gene, CDR1 is SQVTM and CDR2 is ANQGSEA. The CDR3 has 13 residues.

This clone was counted a few times. The chain joins TRBV15 to TRBJ2-2, with unresolved D. The CDR3 is 14 residues long. V lost 0 bases to trimming and J lost 7 bases, with 9 bases between them. Germline-derived CDR1 and CDR2 are LNHNV and YYDKDF (reference sequence). The chain's CDR3 is CATSRDKESGELFF. The CDR3 region has the DNA TGTGCCACCAGCAGAGATAAGGAGAGCGGGGAGCTGTTTTTT.

The CDR3, as DNA: TGTGCCAGCAGCTTAAGTCCGAGGGACAGGGGAGGCTATGGCTACACCTTC. Protein product: CASSLSPRDRGGYGYTF. The rearrangement joins TRBV7-3 to TRBJ1-2; 10 nucleotides agree with TRBD1. J gave up 4 bases and V 1 base, and 9 bases lay outside the gene matches. The germline V gene has CDR1 SGHTA and CDR2 FQGTGA. The CDR3 length is 17 residues.

Points on this clone: The CDR3 ends on some other residue instead of the conserved phenylalanine or tryptophan, so this is likely a read error. The rearrangement joins TRBV2 to TRBJ1-1; D perhaps matches TRBD1 (6 bases). Per the germline V gene, CDR1 is SNHLY and CDR2 is FYNNEI. The CDR3 extends over 14 amino acids. V was trimmed by 7 bases and J by 4 bases, leaving 16 bases between them. The CDR3 coding sequence is TGTGCCAGCACCATAGGGGGGGGTAGCACTGAAGCTTTCGTT. Translating it yields CASTIGGGSTEAFV.

This chain connects TRBV13 to TRBJ1-6; D might be TRBD1 (5 bases). Deletions cut 4 bases from V and 5 bases from J, with 15 bases between. Germline values: CDR1 PRHDT, CDR2 FYEKMQ (reference sequence). The CDR3 has 16 residues. CDR3 DNA sequence: TGTGCCAGCAGCTCCTTCTCCCCGGGGGATAATTCACCCCTCCACTTT. It translates to CASSSFSPGDNSPLHF. The complete variable domain, with remaining parts taken from reference TRBV13 and TRBJ1-6, reads AAGVIQSPRHLIKEKRETATLKCYPIPRHDTVYWYQQGPGQDPQFLISFYEKMQSDKGSIPDRFSAQQFSDYHSELNMSSLELGDSALYFCASSSFSPGDNSPLHFGNGTRLTVT.

This rearrangement joins TRBV7-8 to TRBJ2-6, with D unresolved. There are 15 residues in the CDR3. V was shortened by 6 bases and J by 0 bases, with 9 bases between the two germline ends. The V gene's germline CDR1 is SGHVS and CDR2 FQNEAQ. The CDR3 sequence is CASRPRGSGANVLTF. The CDR3 coding sequence is TGTGCCAGCAGGCCAAGAGGCTCTGGGGCCAACGTCCTGACTTTC.

The chain has TRBV5-6 and TRBJ1-2; D is unclear. Germline-derived CDR1 and CDR2 are SGHDT and YYEEEE. V was cut by 2 bases and J by 5 bases, with 7 bases left in between. There are 12 residues in the CDR3. In DNA, the CDR3 is TGTGCCAGCAGCTTAAATTCTTATGGCTACACCTTC. Translation: CASSLNSYGYTF.

This clone occurred once. This chain links TRBV14 with TRBJ2-3, with D perhaps matching TRBD1 (5 bases). The CDR3 spans 15 residues. The germline V and J ends were trimmed by 2 bases and 2 bases, with 11 bases remaining between them. CDR1 is SGHDN, CDR2 FVKESK, per germline. The CDR3 DNA follows: TGTGCCAGCAGCCAACTAGGGGAACACACAGATACGCAGTATTTT. This translates into CASSQLGEHTDTQYF.

This clone has a handful of counts. The chain employs TRBV5-1 and TRBJ1-4; 7 nucleotides line up with TRBD1. The germline gives CDR1 SGHRS, CDR2 YFSETQ. The CDR3 spans 15 residues. The J segment lost 6 bases and the V segment lost 0 bases, leaving 5 bases of the junction unmatched. The CDR3 is CASSLGGGTDEKLFF. The CDR3 coding sequence is TGCGCCAGCAGCTTGGGCGGGGGGACAGATGAAAAACTGTTTTTT.

The table lists this clone with a count of one. J is TRBJ1-2 and V is TRBV5-1; 9 bases are shared with TRBD1. V lost 4 bases to trimming and J lost 3 bases; unmatched junction nucleotides: 4. CDR1 is SGHRS, CDR2 YFSETQ, per germline. This CDR3 has 14 residues. The CDR3 loop reads CASSQGQGDYGYTF. The CDR3 region has the DNA TGCGCCAGCAGCCAGGGACAGGGCGACTATGGCTACACCTTC.

This clone was recorded a few times. The chain couples TRBV2 to TRBJ2-4; TRBD1 agrees at 12 bases. In germline, CDR1 is SNHLY, CDR2 FYNNEI. There are 18 residues in the CDR3. V shed 6 bases and J 1 base; nucleotides not matched to a gene: 10. DNA of the CDR3: TGTGCCAGCAGCGCCGGGACAGGGGGCGCGATTGCCAAAAACATTCAGTACTTC. Translated: CASSAGTGGAIAKNIQYF.

The V and J genes are TRBV6-5 and TRBJ1-1; D remains ambiguous. The CDR3 runs 12 residues. Germline CDR1 and CDR2: MNHEY and SVGAGI. Between the trimmed V and J ends, which lost 5 bases and 9 bases, there was a span of 13 bases. CDR3 residues: CASSPSGSKAFF. The CDR3 DNA follows: TGTGCCAGCAGTCCCAGTGGCTCCAAAGCTTTCTTT.

The chain carries TRBV2 and TRBJ1-2, with TRBD1 matching 9 bases. Germline CDR1 SNHLY, CDR2 FYNNEI. This CDR3 has 16 residues. With V trimmed by 8 bases and J by 7 bases, 17 bases remained unmatched. CDR3 amino acids: CASGRILRTGESGYTF. As DNA, the CDR3 is TGTGCCAGCGGCCGCATCCTCCGGACAGGGGAGAGTGGCTACACCTTC.

The V and J genes are TRBV7-2 and TRBJ1-3; maybe TRBD1 (5 bases). V was cut by 0 bases and J by 0 bases, with 9 bases left in between. Germline CDR1 SGHTA, CDR2 FQGNSA. The CDR3 totals 16 residues. This chain's CDR3 is CASSLAGRSSGNTIYF. The CDR3 nucleotides read TGTGCCAGCAGCTTAGCGGGGCGGAGCTCTGGAAACACCATATATTTT.

J is TRBJ1-1 and V is TRBV15; no firm D call. The CDR3 is made up of 13 amino acids. V dropped 0 bases and J dropped 7 bases, with 9 bases sitting between them. Germline CDR1 reads LNHNV; CDR2 reads YYDKDF (reference sequence). DNA for the CDR3: TGTGCCACCAGCAGAGATTCGTGGAGTGAAGCTTTCTTT. Amino acids: CATSRDSWSEAFF. The whole variable domain, remainder taken from reference TRBV15 and TRBJ1-1, is DAMVIQNPRYQVTQFGKPVTLSCSQTLNHNVMYWYQQKSSQAPKLLFHYYDKDFNNEADTPDNFQSRRPNTSFCFLDIRSPGLGDTAMYLCATSRDSWSEAFFGQGTRLTVV.

The rearrangement uses TRBV4-3 and TRBJ1-4; TRBD1 aligns across 9 bases. The germline V gene has CDR1 LGHNA and CDR2 YSLEER. The J segment lost 2 bases and the V segment lost 2 bases, leaving 12 bases of the junction unmatched. The length of the CDR3 is 19 residues. The CDR3 DNA reads as TGCGCCAGCAGCCAAAACCCCGGACAGGGGATGAAGACTAATGAAAAACTGTTTTTT. As protein: CASSQNPGQGMKTNEKLFF.

The chain employs TRBV27 and TRBJ2-1; 13 bases are shared with TRBD2. The CDR3 covers 19 residues. V lost 5 bases, J lost 4 bases, and 14 bases stayed unmatched. The germline CDR1 and CDR2 sequences are MNHEY and SMNVEV (reference sequence). CDR3 in DNA: TGTGCCAGCAGTCCTACTAGCGGGGGGGCAGGAAAAAATTACAATGAGCAGTTCTTC. Protein: CASSPTSGGAGKNYNEQFF.

The V call is TRBV5-1, the J call TRBJ2-1, with 11 bases matching TRBD2. V gave up 3 bases and J gave up 2 bases; unmatched junction bases: 10. Germline V gene data show CDR1 as SGHRS and CDR2 as YFSETQ. CDR3 length equals 18 residues. DNA of the CDR3: TGCGCCAGCAGCTCTTCCCTACTAGCGGGGGTAGCCTACAATGAGCAGTTCTTC. Amino acid sequence: CASSSSLLAGVAYNEQFF.

The rearrangement links TRBV2 to TRBJ2-4, with D possibly TRBD2 on 5 matching bases. V was trimmed by 6 bases and J by 6 bases, leaving 15 bases between them. This CDR3 has 14 amino acids. Per the germline V gene, CDR1 is SNHLY and CDR2 is FYNNEI. CDR3 DNA: TGTGCCAGCAGGGGAGCTCTAGGGTCAAACATTCAGTACTTC. Protein sequence: CASRGALGSNIQYF. Full variable domain (rest looked up from reference TRBV2 and TRBJ2-4): EPEVTQTPSHQVTQMGQEVILRCVPISNHLYFYWYRQILGQKVEFLVSFYNNEISEKSEIFDDQFSVERPDGSNFTLKIRSTKLEDSAMYFCASRGALGSNIQYFGAGTRLSVL.

The chain is built from TRBV2 and TRBJ1-4, with 9 bases that match TRBD1. The CDR3 totals 12 residues. V trimming: 11 bases; J trimming: 7 bases; junction bases outside the gene matches: 5. Looked up from germline, CDR1 is SNHLY and CDR2 is FYNNEI. The CDR3 DNA follows: TGTGCCGGGACAGGGAGGAGTGAAAAACTGTTTTTT. Its protein product is CAGTGRSEKLFF.